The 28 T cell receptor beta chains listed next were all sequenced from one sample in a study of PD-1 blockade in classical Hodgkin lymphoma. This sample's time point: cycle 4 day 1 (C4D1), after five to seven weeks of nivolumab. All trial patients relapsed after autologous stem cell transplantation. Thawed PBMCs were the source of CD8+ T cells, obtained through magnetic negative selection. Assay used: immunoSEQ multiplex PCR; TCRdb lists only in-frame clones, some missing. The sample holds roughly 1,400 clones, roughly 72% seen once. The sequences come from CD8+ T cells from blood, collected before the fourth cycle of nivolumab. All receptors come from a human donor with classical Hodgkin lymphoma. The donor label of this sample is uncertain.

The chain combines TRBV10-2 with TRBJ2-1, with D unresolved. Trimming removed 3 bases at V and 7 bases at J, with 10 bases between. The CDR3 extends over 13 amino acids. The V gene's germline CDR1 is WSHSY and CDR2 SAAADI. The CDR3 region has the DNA TGCGCCAGCAGTGATTTTCCGACTAATGAGCAGTTCTTC. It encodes CASSDFPTNEQFF.

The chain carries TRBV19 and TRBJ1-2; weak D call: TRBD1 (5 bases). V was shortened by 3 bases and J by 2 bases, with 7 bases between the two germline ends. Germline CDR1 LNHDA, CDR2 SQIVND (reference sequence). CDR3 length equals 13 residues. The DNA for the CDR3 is TGTGCCAGTAGTATCGGGGGAAACTATGGCTACACCTTC. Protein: CASSIGGNYGYTF.

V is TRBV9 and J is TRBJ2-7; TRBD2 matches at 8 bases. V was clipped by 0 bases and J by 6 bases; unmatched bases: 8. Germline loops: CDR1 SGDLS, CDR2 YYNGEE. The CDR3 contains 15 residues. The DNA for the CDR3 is TGTGCCAGCAGCGTAGCGGGTAGCGGGGACGGCGAGCAGTACTTC. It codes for CASSVAGSGDGEQYF. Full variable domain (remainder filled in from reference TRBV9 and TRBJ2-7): DSGVTQTPKHLITATGQRVTLRCSPRSGDLSVYWYQQSLDQGLQFLIQYYNGEERAKGNILERFSAQQFPDLHSELNLSSLELGDSALYFCASSVAGSGDGEQYFGPGTRLTVT.

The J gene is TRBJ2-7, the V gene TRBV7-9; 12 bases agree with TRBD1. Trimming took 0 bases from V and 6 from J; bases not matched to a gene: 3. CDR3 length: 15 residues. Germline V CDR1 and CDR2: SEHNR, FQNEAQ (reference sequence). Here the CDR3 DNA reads TGTGCCAGCAGCTTAGCACCGGGACAGGGGGCCGAGCAGTACTTC. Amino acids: CASSLAPGQGAEQYF.

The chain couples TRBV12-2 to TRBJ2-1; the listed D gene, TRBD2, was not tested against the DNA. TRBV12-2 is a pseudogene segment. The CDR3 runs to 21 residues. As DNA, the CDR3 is TGTGCAAGTCGCCCCGACCACGGGGTAGCGGGGGGGCCTTGTCTCGACAATGAGCAGTTCTTC. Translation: CASRPDHGVAGGPCLDNEQFF.

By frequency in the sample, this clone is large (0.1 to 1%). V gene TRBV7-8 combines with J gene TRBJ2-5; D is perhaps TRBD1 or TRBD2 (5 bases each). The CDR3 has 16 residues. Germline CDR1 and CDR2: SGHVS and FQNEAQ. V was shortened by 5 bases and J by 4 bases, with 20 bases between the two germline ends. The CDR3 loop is CASSPPGERGRETQYF. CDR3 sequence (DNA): TGTGCCAGCAGCCCCCCCGGGGAAAGGGGTAGAGAGACCCAGTACTTC.

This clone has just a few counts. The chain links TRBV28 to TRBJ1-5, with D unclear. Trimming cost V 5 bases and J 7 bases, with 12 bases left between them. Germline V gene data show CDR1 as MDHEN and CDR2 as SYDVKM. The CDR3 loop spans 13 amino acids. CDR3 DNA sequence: TGTGCCAGCAGTCCATGGGGTGACCAGCCCCAGCATTTT. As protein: CASSPWGDQPQHF.

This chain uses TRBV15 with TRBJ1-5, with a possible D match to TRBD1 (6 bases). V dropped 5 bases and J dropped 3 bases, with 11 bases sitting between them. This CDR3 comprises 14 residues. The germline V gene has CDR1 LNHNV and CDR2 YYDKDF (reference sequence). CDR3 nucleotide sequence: TGTGCCACCAGCGGAGGGGGAGCCAATCAGCCCCAGCATTTT. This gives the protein CATSGGGANQPQHF.

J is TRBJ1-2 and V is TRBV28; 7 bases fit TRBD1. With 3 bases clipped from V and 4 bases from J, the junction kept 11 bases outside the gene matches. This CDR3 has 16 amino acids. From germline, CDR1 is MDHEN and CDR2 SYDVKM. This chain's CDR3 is CASSFRPTGELYGYTF. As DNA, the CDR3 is TGTGCCAGCAGTTTTCGGCCAACAGGGGAACTCTATGGCTACACCTTC.

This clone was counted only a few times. CDR3 coding DNA: TGTGCCAGCAGCTTAGGACCGACGGGCCCTGGAAACACCATATATTTT. It encodes CASSLGPTGPGNTIYF. The chain recombines TRBV7-3 with TRBJ1-3; D unclear. The CDR3 contains 16 residues. Between the trimmed V and J ends, which lost 2 bases and 2 bases, there was a span of 13 bases. Per germline, CDR1 SGHTA and CDR2 FQGTGA.

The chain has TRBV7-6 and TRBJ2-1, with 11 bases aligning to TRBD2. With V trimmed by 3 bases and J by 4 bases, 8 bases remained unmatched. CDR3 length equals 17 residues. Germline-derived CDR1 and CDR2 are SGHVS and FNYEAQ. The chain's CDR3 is CASSFIAGGPSYNEQFF. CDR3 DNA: TGTGCCAGCAGCTTTATAGCGGGAGGGCCGTCGTACAATGAGCAGTTCTTC.

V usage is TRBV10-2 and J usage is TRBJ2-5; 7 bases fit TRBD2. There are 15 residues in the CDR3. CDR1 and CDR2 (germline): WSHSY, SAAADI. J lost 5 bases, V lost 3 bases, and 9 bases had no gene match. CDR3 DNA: TGCGCCAGCAGTGAAGTCGGGGGGTACGGGGAGACCCAGTACTTC. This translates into CASSEVGGYGETQYF.

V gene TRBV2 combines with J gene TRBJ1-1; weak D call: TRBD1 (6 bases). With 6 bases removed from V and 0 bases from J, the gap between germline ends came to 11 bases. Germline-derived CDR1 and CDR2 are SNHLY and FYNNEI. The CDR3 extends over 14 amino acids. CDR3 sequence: CASRSDSMNTEAFF. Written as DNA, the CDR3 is TGTGCCAGCAGGTCGGACAGCATGAACACTGAAGCTTTCTTT.

The CDR3 coding sequence is TGTGCCGGGCTAGGCGGGGGCAGGACCGGGGAGCTGTTTTTT. This encodes CAGLGGGRTGELFF. The chain employs TRBV25-1 and TRBJ2-2, with a weak D call TRBD2 (7 bases). This CDR3 spans 14 amino acids. Trimming removed 11 bases from V and 5 bases from J, with 18 bases in between. Germline V gene lookup returns CDR1 MGHDK and CDR2 SYGVNS.

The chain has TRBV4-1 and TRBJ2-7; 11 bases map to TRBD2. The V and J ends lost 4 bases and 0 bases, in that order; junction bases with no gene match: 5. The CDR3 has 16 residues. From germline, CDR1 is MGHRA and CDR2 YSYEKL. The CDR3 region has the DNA TGCGCCAGCAGCCTCTCCGGGACTAGCGGCTCCTACGAGCAGTACTTC. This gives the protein CASSLSGTSGSYEQYF.

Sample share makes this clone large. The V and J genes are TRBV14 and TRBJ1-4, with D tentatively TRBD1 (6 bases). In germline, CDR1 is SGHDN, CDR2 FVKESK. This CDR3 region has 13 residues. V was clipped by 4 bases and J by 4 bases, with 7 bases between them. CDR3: CASSPRGNEKLFF. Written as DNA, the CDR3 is TGTGCCAGCAGCCCCAGGGGTAATGAAAAACTGTTTTTT.

In DNA, the CDR3 is TGTGCCAGCAGCTTAGCCGGGGACTATGGCTACACCTTC. Translation: CASSLAGDYGYTF. The chain has TRBV7-8 and TRBJ1-2; D ambiguous. Germline V gene sequence: CDR1 SGHVS, CDR2 FQNEAQ. The CDR3 sequence is 13 residues long. V lost 0 bases to trimming and J lost 3 bases, with 5 bases between them.

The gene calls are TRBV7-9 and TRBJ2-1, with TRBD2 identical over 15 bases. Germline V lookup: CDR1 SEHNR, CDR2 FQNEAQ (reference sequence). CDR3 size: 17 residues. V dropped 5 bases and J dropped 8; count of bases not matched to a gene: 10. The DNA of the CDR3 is TGTGCCAGCAGCCCAAGGACTAGCGGGAGGGCCAACGATGAGCAGTTCTTC. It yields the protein CASSPRTSGRANDEQFF.

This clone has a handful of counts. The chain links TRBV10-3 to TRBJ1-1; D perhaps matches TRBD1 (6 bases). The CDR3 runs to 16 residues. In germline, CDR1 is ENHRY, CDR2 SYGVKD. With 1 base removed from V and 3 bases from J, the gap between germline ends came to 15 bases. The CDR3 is CAISEYKGVVDTEAFF. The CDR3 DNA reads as TGTGCCATCAGTGAGTATAAGGGGGTGGTGGACACTGAAGCTTTCTTT.

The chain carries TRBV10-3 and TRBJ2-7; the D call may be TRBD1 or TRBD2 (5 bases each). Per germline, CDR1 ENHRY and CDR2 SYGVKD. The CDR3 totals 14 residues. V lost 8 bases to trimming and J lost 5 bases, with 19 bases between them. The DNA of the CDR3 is TGTGCCATCTGGGACCCATTAGAGGTCCACGAGCAGTACTTC. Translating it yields CAIWDPLEVHEQYF.

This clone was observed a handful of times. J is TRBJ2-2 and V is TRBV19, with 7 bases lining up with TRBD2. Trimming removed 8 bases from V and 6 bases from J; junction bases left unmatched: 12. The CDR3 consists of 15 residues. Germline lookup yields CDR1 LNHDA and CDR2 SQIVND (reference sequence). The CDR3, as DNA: TGTGCCAGTCAACACCCGGGAGGCGACGCCGGGGAGCTGTTTTTT. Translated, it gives CASQHPGGDAGELFF.

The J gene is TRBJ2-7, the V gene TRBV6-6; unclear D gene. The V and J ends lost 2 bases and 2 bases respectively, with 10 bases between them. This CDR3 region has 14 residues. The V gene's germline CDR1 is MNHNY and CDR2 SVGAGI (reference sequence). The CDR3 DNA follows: TGTGCCAGCAGTTACCGCACACGAACCTACGAGCAGTACTTC. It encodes CASSYRTRTYEQYF.

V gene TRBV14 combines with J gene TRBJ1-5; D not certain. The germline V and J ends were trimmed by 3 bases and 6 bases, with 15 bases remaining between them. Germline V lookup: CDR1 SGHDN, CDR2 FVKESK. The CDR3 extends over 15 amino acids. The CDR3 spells CASSQTHWGFQPQHF. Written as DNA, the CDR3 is TGTGCCAGCAGCCAGACGCATTGGGGTTTTCAGCCCCAGCATTTT.

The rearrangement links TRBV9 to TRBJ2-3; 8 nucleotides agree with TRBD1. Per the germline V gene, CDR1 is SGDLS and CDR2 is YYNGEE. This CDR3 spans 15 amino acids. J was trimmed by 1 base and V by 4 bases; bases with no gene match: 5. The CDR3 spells CASSRTGGRTDTQYF. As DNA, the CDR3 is TGTGCCAGCAGCCGTACAGGGGGTCGCACAGATACGCAGTATTTT.

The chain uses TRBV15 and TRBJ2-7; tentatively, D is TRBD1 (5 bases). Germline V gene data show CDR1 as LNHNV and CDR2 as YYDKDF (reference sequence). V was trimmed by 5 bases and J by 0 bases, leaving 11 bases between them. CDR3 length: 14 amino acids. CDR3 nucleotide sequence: TGTGCCACCAGCGACTTAGGACACTCCTACGAGCAGTACTTC. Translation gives CATSDLGHSYEQYF.

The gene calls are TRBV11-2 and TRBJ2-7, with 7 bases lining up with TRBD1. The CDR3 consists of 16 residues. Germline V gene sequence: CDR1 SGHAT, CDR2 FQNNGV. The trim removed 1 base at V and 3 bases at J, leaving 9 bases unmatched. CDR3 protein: CASSLGVLYRGYEQYF. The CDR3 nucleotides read TGTGCCAGCAGCTTAGGGGTCTTGTACAGGGGCTACGAGCAGTACTTC.

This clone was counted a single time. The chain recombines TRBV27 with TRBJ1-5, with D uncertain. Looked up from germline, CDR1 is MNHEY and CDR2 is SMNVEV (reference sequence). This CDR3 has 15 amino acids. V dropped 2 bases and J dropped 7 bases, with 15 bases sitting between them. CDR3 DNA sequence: TGTGCCAGCAGTTTAAACCCAGCCGGGTCCCAGCCCCAGCATTTT. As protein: CASSLNPAGSQPQHF.

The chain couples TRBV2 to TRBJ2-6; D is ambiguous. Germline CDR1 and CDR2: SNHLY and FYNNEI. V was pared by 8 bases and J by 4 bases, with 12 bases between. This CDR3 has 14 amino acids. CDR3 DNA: TGTGCCAGCTCCTATCCCTCCGGGGCCAACGTCCTGACTTTC. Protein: CASSYPSGANVLTF.